This TCR beta chain was observed in a study of CD8 T cells in ankylosing spondylitis. Findings of the study overall: Reactive arthritis synovial fluid and blood were previously reported to contain some motif variants. Fewer than 10 highly homologous variants formed a TCR beta motif that appeared characteristic of ankylosing spondylitis blood. From matched ankylosing spondylitis synovial fluid, disease-linked clones were reportedly recovered at significantly enriched levels.

The germline V and J ends were trimmed by 1 base and 2 bases, with 15 bases remaining between them. The germline V gene encodes CDR1 MGHRA and CDR2 YSYEKL. The CDR3 runs to 16 residues. A quantitative 5'-RACE method, one with molecular barcodes, was used to make TCR beta libraries. In TCRdb, the 5' RACE reads were re-called with MiXCR into one record per CDR3 protein. This sample has over 600,000 distinct CDR3 sequences; around 17% occur once, and the top ten carry under 20%. Only a few counts were recorded for this clonotype. What it binds is not known. Material for sequencing was blood, either unsorted or a sorted T cell fraction (not recorded which). This sequence was found in a male donor with ankylosing spondylitis. This rearrangement joins TRBV4-1 to TRBJ2-7, with D tentatively TRBD1 (5 bases). The CDR3 reads CASSQADILTPYEQYF. The CDR3 DNA follows: TGCGCCAGCAGCCAAGCGGACATTTTAACACCCTACGAGCAGTACTTC.